The sequence of this T cell receptor (beta chain) was determined in a study of T cell changes during pregnancy in multiple sclerosis. With 3 bases clipped from V and 4 bases from J, the junction kept 10 bases outside the gene matches. The CDR3 runs 15 residues. Germline CDR1 and CDR2: SGHTS and YDEGEE. Assay: immunoSEQ multiplex PCR; the TCRdb copy retains only in-frame clones and omits some. The table shows roughly 93,000 clones, with around 92% occurring only once. This clone was observed a single time. The sample in question was peripheral blood, obtained after pregnancy. The chain has TRBV5-8 and TRBJ2-7; 7 positions agree with TRBD2. This clonotype was obtained from a female donor with multiple sclerosis, enrolled in a pregnancy study. CDR3 in DNA: TGTGCCAGCAGCTCGGGAGACGGGAGGCAGTACGAGCAGTACTTC. Translation gives CASSSGDGRQYEQYF.